This passage covers 3 T cell receptor beta chains from one sample sequenced in a study of beta chain features in type 1 diabetes. Sequenced material consisted of expressed TCRB transcripts (all of the isolated RNA was reverse transcribed). Libraries were prepared by immunoSEQ multiplex PCR; TCRdb keeps only in-frame clonotypes and omits some of them. This table has approximately 470,000 clones, roughly 30% appearing once. The sequenced sample consisted of naive CD4+ T cells from blood. All receptors derive from a man between 18 and 35 years old in good health.

The J gene is TRBJ2-6, the V gene TRBV30, with TRBD1 matching 8 bases. This CDR3 has 16 residues. Per germline, CDR1 GTSNPN and CDR2 SVGIG (reference sequence). V shed 5 bases and J 2 bases; nucleotides not matched to a gene: 8. For the CDR3, the DNA is TGTGCCTGGCCCCGACAGGGGATAGCTGGGGCCAACGTCCTGACTTTC. This sequence encodes CAWPRQGIAGANVLTF.

The chain has TRBV4-3 and TRBJ2-5, with 11 bases that match TRBD2. There are 15 residues in the CDR3. The trim removed 3 bases at V and 1 base at J, leaving 1 base unmatched. CDR1 LGHNA and CDR2 YSLEER come from the germline V gene. DNA of the CDR3: TGCGCCAGCAGCCAGGGGACTAGCGGCCAAGAGACCCAGTACTTC. This gives the protein CASSQGTSGQETQYF.

On this clone itself: Other DNA sequences in the sample encode the same CDR3. The chain employs TRBV9 and TRBJ2-3, with D unclear. Between the trimmed V and J ends, which lost 0 bases and 6 bases, there was a span of 8 bases. There are 13 residues in the CDR3. The germline V gene encodes CDR1 SGDLS and CDR2 YYNGEE. CDR3 sequence: CASSVVGRDTQYF. The CDR3 DNA follows: TGTGCCAGCAGCGTAGTAGGGCGGGATACGCAGTATTTT. Full variable domain (outside the CDR3, taken from reference TRBV9 and TRBJ2-3): DSGVTQTPKHLITATGQRVTLRCSPRSGDLSVYWYQQSLDQGLQFLIQYYNGEERAKGNILERFSAQQFPDLHSELNLSSLELGDSALYFCASSVVGRDTQYFGPGTRLTVL.